Ten or more counts support the clone carrying this T cell receptor beta chain. This CDR3 has 14 residues. The germline V gene has CDR1 SGHRS and CDR2 YFSETQ. J lost 4 bases, V lost 4 bases, and 3 bases had no gene match. The data originate from a study of response to subunit inactivated influenza vaccine. Using its own MiXCR run on the RT-PCR reads, TCRdb lists one record per CDR3 protein. This sample has roughly 650,000 distinct CDR3 sequences, with 12% to 15% found just once. This specimen was PBMCs from blood, taken around two weeks before vaccination. The sequence derives from a man aged 45-65 years who received an inactivated influenza vaccine. This chain uses TRBV5-1 with TRBJ1-5; 9 bases are a match to TRBD1. The CDR3 here is CASSNGQGNQPQHF. The CDR3 DNA reads TGCGCCAGCAGCAATGGACAGGGGAATCAGCCCCAGCATTTT.